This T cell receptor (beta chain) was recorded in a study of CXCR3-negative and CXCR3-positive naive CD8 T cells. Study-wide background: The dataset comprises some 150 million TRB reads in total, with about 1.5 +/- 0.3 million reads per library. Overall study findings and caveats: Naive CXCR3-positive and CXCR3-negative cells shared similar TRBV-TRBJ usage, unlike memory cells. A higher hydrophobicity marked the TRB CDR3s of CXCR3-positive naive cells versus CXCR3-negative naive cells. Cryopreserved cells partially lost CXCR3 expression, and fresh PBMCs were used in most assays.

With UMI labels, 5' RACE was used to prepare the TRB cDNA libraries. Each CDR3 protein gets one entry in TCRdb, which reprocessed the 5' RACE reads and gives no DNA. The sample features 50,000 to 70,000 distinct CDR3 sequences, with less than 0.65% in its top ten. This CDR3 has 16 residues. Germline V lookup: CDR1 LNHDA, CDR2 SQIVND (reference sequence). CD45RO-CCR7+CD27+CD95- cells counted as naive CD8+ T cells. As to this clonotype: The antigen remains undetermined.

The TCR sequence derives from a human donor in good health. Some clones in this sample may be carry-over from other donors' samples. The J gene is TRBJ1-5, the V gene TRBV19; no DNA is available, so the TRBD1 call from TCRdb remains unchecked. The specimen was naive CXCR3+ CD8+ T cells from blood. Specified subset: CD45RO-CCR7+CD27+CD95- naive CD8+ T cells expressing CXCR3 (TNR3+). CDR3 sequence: CASSLTGRDSNQPQHF.